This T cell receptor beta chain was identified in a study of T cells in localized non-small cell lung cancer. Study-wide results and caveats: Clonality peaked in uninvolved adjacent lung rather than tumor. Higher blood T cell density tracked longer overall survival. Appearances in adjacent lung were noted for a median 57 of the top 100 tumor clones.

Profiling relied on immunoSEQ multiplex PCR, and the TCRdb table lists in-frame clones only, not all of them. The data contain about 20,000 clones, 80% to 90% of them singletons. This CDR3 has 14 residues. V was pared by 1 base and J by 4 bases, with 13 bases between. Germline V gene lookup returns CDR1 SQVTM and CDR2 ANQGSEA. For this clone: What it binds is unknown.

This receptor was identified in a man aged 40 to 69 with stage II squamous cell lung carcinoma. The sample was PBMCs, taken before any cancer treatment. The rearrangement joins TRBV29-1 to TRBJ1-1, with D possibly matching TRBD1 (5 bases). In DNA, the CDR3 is TGCAGCGTTGAAGTGGCGGCGGGGCGCACTGAAGCTTTCTTT. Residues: CSVEVAAGRTEAFF. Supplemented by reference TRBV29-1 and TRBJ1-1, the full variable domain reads SAVISQKPSRDICQRGTSLTIQCQVDSQVTMMFWYRQQPGQSLTLIATANQGSEATYESGFVIDKFPISRPNLTFSTLTVSNMSPEDSSIYLCSVEVAAGRTEAFFGQGTRLTVV.